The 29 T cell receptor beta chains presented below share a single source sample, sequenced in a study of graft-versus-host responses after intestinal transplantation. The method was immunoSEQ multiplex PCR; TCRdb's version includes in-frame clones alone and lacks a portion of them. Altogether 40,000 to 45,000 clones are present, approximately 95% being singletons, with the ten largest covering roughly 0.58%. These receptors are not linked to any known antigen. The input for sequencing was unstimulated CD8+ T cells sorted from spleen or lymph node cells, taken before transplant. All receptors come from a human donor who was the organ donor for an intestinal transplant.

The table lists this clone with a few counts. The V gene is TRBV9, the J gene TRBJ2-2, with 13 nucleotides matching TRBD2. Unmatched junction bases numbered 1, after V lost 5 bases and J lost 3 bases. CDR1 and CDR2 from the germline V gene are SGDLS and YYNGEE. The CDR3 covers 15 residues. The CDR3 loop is CASRGTSGDTGELFF. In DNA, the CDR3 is TGTGCCAGCAGGGGGACTAGCGGGGACACCGGGGAGCTGTTTTTT.

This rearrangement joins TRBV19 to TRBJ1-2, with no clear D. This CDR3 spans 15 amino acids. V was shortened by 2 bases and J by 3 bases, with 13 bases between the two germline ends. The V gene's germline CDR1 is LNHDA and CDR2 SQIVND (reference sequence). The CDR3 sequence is CASSISAIGHYGYTF. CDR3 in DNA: TGTGCCAGTAGTATATCGGCTATTGGCCACTATGGCTACACCTTC.

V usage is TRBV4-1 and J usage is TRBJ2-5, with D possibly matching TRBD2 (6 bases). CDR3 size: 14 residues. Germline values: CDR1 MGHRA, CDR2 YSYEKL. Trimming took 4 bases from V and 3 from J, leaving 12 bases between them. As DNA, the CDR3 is TGCGCCAGCAGCCCTACTAGCAATAAAGAGACCCAGTACTTC. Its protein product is CASSPTSNKETQYF.

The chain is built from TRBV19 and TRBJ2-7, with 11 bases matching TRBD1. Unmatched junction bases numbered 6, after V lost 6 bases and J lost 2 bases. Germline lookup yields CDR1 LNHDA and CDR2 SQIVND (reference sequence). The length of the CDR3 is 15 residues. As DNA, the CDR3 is TGTGCCAGTAGCCCAGGGACAGGGGGAACCTACGAGCAGTACTTC. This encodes CASSPGTGGTYEQYF.

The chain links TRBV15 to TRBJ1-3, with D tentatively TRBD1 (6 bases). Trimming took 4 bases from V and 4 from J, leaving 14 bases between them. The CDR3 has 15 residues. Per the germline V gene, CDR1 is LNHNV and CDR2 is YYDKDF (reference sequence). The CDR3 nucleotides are TGTGCCACCAGCAAGAGATGGGACACCGGAAACACCATATATTTT. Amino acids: CATSKRWDTGNTIYF.

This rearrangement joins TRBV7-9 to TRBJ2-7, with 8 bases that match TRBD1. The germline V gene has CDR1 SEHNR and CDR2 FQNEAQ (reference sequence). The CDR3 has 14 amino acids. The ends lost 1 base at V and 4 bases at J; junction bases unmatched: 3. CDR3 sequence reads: CASSLVTGAYEQYF. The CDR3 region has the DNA TGTGCCAGCAGCTTAGTGACAGGGGCATACGAGCAGTACTTC.

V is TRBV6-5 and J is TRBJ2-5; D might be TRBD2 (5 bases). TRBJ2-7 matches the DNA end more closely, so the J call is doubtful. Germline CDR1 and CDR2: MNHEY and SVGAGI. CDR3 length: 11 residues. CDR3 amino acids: CASKSGNEQYF. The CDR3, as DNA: TGTGCCAGCAAGTCGGGAAACGAGCAGTACTTC.

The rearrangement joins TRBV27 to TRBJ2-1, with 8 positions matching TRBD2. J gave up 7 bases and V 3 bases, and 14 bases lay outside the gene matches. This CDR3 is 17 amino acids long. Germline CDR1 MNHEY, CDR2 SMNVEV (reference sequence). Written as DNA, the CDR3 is TGTGCCAGCAGTTTCCTCCCTCTGGGACTAGGGCGGAATGAGCAGTTCTTC. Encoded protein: CASSFLPLGLGRNEQFF.

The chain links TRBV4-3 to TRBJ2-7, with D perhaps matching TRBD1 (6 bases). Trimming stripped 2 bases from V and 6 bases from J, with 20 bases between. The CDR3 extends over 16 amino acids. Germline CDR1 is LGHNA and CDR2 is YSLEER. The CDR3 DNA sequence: TGCGCCAGCAGCCAATCTGCGTTCAGGGGCGCCGGCGAGCAGTACTTC. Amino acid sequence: CASSQSAFRGAGEQYF.

The CDR3 DNA is TGTGCCAGTAGTATAACAGTACAAGAGACCCAGTACTTC. It encodes CASSITVQETQYF. The chain recombines TRBV19 with TRBJ2-5; D unresolved. The germline CDR1 and CDR2 sequences are LNHDA and SQIVND (reference sequence). The CDR3 contains 13 residues. The germline V and J ends were trimmed by 2 bases and 2 bases, with 6 bases remaining between them.

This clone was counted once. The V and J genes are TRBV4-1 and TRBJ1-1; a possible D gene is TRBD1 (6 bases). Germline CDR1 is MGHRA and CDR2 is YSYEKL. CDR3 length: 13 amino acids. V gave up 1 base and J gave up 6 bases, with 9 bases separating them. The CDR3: CASSQGTAPEAFF. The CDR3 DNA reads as TGCGCCAGCAGCCAAGGGACAGCCCCTGAAGCTTTCTTT.

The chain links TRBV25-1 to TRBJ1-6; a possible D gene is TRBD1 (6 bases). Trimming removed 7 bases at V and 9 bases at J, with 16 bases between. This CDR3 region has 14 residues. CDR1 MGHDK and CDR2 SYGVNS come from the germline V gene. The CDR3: CASTPQGTFSPLHF. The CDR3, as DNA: TGTGCCAGCACCCCACAGGGAACCTTTTCACCCCTCCACTTT.

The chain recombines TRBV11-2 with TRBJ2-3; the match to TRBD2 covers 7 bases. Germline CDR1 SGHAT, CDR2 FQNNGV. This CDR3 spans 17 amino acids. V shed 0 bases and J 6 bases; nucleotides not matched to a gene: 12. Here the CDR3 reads CASSLDNGDYLGDTQYF. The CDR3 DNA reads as TGTGCCAGCAGCTTAGATAACGGGGACTACCTCGGGGATACGCAGTATTTT. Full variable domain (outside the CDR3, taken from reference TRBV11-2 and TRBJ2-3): EAGVAQSPRYKIIEKRQSVAFWCNPISGHATLYWYQQILGQGPKLLIQFQNNGVVDDSQLPKDRFSAERLKGVDSTLKIQPAKLEDSAVYLCASSLDNGDYLGDTQYFGPGTRLTVL.

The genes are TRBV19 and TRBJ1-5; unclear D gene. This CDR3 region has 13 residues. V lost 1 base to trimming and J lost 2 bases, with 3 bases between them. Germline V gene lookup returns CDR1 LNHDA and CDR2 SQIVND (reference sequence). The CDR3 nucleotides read TGTGCCAGTAGTATAGGGGGCAATCAGCCCCAGCATTTT. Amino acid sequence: CASSIGGNQPQHF.

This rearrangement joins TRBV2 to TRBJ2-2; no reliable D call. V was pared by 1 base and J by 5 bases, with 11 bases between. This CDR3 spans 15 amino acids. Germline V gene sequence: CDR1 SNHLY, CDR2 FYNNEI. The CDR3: CASSEGAPWTGELFF. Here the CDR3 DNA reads TGTGCCAGCAGTGAAGGCGCCCCATGGACCGGGGAGCTGTTTTTT.

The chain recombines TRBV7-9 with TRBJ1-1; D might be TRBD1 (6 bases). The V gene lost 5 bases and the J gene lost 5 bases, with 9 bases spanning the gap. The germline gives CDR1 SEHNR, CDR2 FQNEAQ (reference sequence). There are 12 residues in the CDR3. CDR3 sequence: CASSNRDTEAFF. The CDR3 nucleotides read TGTGCCAGCAGCAACAGGGATACTGAAGCTTTCTTT.

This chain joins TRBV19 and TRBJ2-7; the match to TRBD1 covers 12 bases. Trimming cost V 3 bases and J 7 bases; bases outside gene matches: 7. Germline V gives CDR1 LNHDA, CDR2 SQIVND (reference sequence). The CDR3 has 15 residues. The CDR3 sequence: CASSIGDRGLGEQYF. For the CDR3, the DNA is TGTGCCAGTAGTATTGGGGACAGGGGGCTTGGAGAGCAGTACTTC.

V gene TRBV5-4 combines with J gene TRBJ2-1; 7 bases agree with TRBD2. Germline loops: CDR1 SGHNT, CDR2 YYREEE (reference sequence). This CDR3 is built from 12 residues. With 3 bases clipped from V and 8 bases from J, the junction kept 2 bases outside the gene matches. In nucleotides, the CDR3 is TGTGCCAGCAGCTGGGGGGGGGATGAGCAGTTCTTC. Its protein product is CASSWGGDEQFF. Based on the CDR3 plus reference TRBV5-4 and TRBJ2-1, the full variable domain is ETGVTQSPTHLIKTRGQQVTLRCSSQSGHNTVSWYQQALGQGPQFIFQYYREEENGRGNFPPRFSGLQFPNYSSELNVNALELDDSALYLCASSWGGDEQFFGPGTRLTVL.

The DNA for the CDR3 is TGCGCCAGCAGGCTAACCCTCGGGGGGCGGAAGGGCTACACCTTC. Translation gives CASRLTLGGRKGYTF. The rearrangement uses TRBV5-1 and TRBJ1-2; tentative D call: TRBD1 (6 bases). The CDR3 spans 15 residues. V lost 5 bases and J 8 bases, leaving 22 bases between the germline ends. Germline V gene sequence: CDR1 SGHRS, CDR2 YFSETQ.

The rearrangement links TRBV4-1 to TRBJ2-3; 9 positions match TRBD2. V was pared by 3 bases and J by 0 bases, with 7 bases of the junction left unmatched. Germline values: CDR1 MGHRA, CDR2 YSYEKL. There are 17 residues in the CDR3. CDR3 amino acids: CASSQSGGLASTDTQYF. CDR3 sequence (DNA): TGCGCCAGCAGCCAGAGCGGGGGGTTAGCTAGCACAGATACGCAGTATTTT.

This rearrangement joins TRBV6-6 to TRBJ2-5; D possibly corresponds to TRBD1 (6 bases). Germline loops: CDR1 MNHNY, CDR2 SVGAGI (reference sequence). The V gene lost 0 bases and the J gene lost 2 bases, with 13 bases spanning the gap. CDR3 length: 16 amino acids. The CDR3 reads CASSYSPRGWQETQYF. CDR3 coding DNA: TGTGCCAGCAGTTACTCGCCTAGGGGGTGGCAAGAGACCCAGTACTTC.

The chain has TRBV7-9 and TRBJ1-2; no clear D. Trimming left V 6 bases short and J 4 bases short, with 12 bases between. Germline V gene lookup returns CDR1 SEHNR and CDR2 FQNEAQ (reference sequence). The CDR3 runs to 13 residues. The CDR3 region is CASRDGSTYGYTF. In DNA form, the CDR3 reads TGTGCCAGCAGGGACGGAAGTACCTATGGCTACACCTTC.

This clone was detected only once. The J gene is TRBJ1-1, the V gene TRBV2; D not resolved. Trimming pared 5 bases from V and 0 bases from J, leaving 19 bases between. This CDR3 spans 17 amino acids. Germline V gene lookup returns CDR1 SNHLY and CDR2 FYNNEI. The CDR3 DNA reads TGTGCCAGCAGTAATCAGCCCTCAGGTATCATGAACACTGAAGCTTTCTTT. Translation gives CASSNQPSGIMNTEAFF.

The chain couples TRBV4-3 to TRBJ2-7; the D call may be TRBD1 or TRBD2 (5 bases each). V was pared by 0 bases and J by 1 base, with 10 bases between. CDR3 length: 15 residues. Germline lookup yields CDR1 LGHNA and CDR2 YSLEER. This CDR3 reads CASSQDRDGSYEQYF. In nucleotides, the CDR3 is TGCGCCAGCAGCCAAGACCGGGACGGTTCCTACGAGCAGTACTTC.

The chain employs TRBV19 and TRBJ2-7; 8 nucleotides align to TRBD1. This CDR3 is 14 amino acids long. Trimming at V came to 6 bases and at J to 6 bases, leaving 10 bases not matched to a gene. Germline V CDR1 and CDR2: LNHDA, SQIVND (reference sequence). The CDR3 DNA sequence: TGTGCCAGTAGCACCGGGACAGGCCCTATCGAGCAGTACTTC. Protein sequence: CASSTGTGPIEQYF.

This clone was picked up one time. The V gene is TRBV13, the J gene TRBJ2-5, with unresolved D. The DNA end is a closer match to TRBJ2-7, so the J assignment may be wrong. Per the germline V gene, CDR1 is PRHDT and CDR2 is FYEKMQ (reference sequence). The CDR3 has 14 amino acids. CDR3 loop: CASSFSLAAYEQYF. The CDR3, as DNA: TGTGCCAGCAGCTTTTCCCTTGCGGCTTACGAGCAGTACTTC.

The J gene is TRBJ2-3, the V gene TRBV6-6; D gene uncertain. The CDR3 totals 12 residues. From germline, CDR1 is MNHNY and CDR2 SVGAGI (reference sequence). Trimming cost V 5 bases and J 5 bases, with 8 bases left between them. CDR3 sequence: CASSHVLDTQYF. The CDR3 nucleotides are TGTGCCAGCAGTCATGTCCTAGATACGCAGTATTTT.

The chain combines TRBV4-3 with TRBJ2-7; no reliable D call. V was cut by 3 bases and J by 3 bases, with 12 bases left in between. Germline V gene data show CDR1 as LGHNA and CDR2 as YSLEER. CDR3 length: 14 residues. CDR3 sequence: CASSHQVGRYEQYF. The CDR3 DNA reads TGCGCCAGCAGCCACCAGGTGGGCCGCTACGAGCAGTACTTC.

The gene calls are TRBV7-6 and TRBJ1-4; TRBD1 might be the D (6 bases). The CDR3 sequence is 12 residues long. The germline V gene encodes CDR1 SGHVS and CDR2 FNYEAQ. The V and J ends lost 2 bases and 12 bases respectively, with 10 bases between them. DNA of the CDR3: TGTGCCAGCAGCTTAAGGGGGGAGCAACTGTTTTTT. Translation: CASSLRGEQLFF.